The 27 T cell receptor beta chains listed next were all sequenced from one sample in a study of glioma-infiltrating T cells. The iRepertoire nested amplicon-rescue multiplex PCR amplified TCR alpha and beta CDR3s from RNA. TCRdb reanalysed the multiplex PCR reads using MiXCR and keeps one entry per CDR3 protein. Among roughly 100,000 distinct CDR3 sequences listed, 25% to 30% were seen once. The material sequenced was glioma tissue, nonneoplastic brain tissue, or PBMCs (not recorded which). All receptors derive from a human donor with low-grade glioma or glioblastoma, undergoing nonglioma brain surgery, or in good health (not recorded which).

As for this clonotype: At one end, the junction sequence differs from germline, possibly due to a read error. The chain combines TRBV6-5 with TRBJ2-6, with a possible D match to TRBD1 (5 bases). The CDR3 covers 14 residues. CDR1 MNHEY and CDR2 SVGAGI come from the germline V gene. The CDR3: CASSYSAGANVMTF. The CDR3 DNA is TGTGCCAGCAGTTACTCGGCTGGGGCCAACGTCATGACTTTC.

This clonotype was seen at least ten times. J is TRBJ2-5 and V is TRBV9; D remains unclear. CDR3 length: 14 amino acids. V was pared by 4 bases and J by 2 bases, with 12 bases between. The germline V gene encodes CDR1 SGDLS and CDR2 YYNGEE. The CDR3, as DNA: TGTGCCAGCAGCACAGATGGGGATCAAGAGACCCAGTACTTC. Amino acids: CASSTDGDQETQYF.

Concerning this clonotype: At one of its ends the junction is not consistent with the germline gene, which may arise from a read error. This rearrangement joins TRBV27 to TRBJ1-1, with a weak D call TRBD1 (5 bases). This CDR3 has 13 residues. CDR1 and CDR2 (germline): MNHEY, SMNVEV (reference sequence). In DNA form, the CDR3 reads TGTGCCAGCAGTTTGGGGGGAAACACTGAAGCTCTCTTT. Amino acids: CASSLGGNTEALF.

Concerning this clonotype: As the CDR3 is not closed by the conserved phenylalanine or tryptophan, this likely results from a read error. CDR3 loop: CASSPGRGSLIYGYTL. The CDR3 DNA is TGTGCTAGCAGCCCCGGACGAGGGTCCCTTATCTATGGCTACACCCTC. V usage is TRBV6-1 and J usage is TRBJ1-2; D gene unclear. This CDR3 is 16 amino acids long. The V gene's germline CDR1 is MNHNS and CDR2 SASEGT.

The chain uses TRBV2 and TRBJ2-7; 14 positions agree with TRBD2. Germline CDR1 SNHLY, CDR2 FYNNEI. The V segment lost 7 bases and the J segment 6 bases; nucleotides outside the gene matches: 5. The CDR3 is 14 amino acids. The CDR3 loop reads CASTRTSGGFEQYF. The CDR3 DNA is TGTGCCAGCACCAGGACTAGCGGGGGGTTCGAGCAGTACTTC.

In regard to this clonotype: This may stem from a read error, because a much larger clone lies one nucleotide away. The rearrangement uses TRBV29-1 and TRBJ1-1, with D possibly TRBD1 on 5 matching bases. The length of the CDR3 is 14 residues. Germline V gene sequence: CDR1 SQVTM, CDR2 ANQGSEA. For the CDR3, the DNA is TGCAGCGTTGAGACCGGGACGGCGAACACTGAAGCTCTCTTT. It encodes CSVETGTANTEALF.

Remarks on this clonotype: A much larger clone is a single base away; this may be a read error. The chain links TRBV10-3 to TRBJ1-6; 10 nucleotides agree with TRBD1. Germline loops: CDR1 ENHRY, CDR2 SYGVKD. The CDR3 extends over 16 amino acids. CDR3 residues: CAISPTGGKYNSPPHF. The CDR3 DNA sequence: TGTGCCATCAGCCCGACAGGGGGCAAATATAATTCACCCCCCCACTTT.

Remarks on this clonotype: This may be a read error, as it is one base from a much larger clone. DNA for the CDR3: TGTGCCAGCAGCATGACGGTGGGAGCCACAGATACGCAGTATTTT. Protein product: CASSMTVGATDTQYF. The chain employs TRBV6-1 and TRBJ2-3, with D possibly being TRBD2 (5 bases). CDR3 length equals 15 residues. Germline CDR1 is MNHNS and CDR2 is SASEGT. With 6 bases removed from V and 2 bases from J, the gap between germline ends came to 15 bases.

This clonotype showed up many times. The chain employs TRBV2 and TRBJ2-3; TRBD2 matches 10 bases. With 6 bases clipped from V and 0 bases from J, the junction kept 12 bases outside the gene matches. Germline CDR1 SNHLY, CDR2 FYNNEI. The CDR3 loop spans 18 amino acids. The CDR3 sequence is CASRLAGPILTSTDTQYF. The CDR3 nucleotides read TGTGCCAGCAGACTAGCGGGGCCAATACTCACTAGCACAGATACGCAGTATTTT.

The sample holds many counts of this clonotype. The V and J genes are TRBV6-1 and TRBJ2-1, with 8 bases matching TRBD2. V shed 7 bases and J 7 bases; nucleotides not matched to a gene: 12. CDR3 size: 15 residues. Germline CDR1 MNHNS, CDR2 SASEGT. The CDR3, as DNA: TGTGCCAGCAAAGCGGGGGAGAAAGGGATGAATGAGCAGTTCTTC. The encoded protein is CASKAGEKGMNEQFF.

In this sample, this clonotype turned up many times. V and J are TRBV6-1 and TRBJ2-3; 8 positions agree with TRBD1. Per germline, CDR1 MNHNS and CDR2 SASEGT. This CDR3 spans 18 amino acids. After removal of 10 bases from V and 0 bases from J, the junction contained 18 bases not matched to a gene. The CDR3 protein is CATKDGTGPRTSTDTQYF. Here the CDR3 DNA reads TGTGCCACCAAGGACGGGACAGGTCCTCGAACTAGCACAGATACGCAGTATTTT.

Ten or more counts support this clonotype. V usage is TRBV7-2 and J usage is TRBJ2-7; perhaps TRBD1 as D (6 bases). V lost 0 bases to trimming and J lost 4 bases, with 16 bases between them. Germline V CDR1 and CDR2: SGHTA, FQGNSA. This CDR3 spans 16 amino acids. This CDR3 is CASSLAVGGIEYEQYF. Here the CDR3 DNA reads TGTGCCAGCAGCTTAGCTGTAGGGGGAATTGAGTACGAGCAGTACTTC.

The chain carries TRBV7-6 and TRBJ1-1; 7 positions match TRBD1. CDR3 length: 17 amino acids. The ends lost 0 bases at V and 0 bases at J; junction bases unmatched: 7. Germline assignment: CDR1 SGHVS and CDR2 FNYEAQ. The CDR3 bases are TGTGCCAGCAGCTTAGCCAGGGGGGGACACATGAACACTGAAGCTTTCTTT. Translation: CASSLARGGHMNTEAFF.

This clonotype was detected a few times. A much larger clone differs from this one at a single base, so this may be a read error. This chain joins TRBV27 and TRBJ1-1; no reliable D call. Germline CDR1 MNHEY, CDR2 SMNVEV (reference sequence). The CDR3 loop spans 15 amino acids. CDR3: CASIRSGNTNTEASF. For the CDR3, the DNA is TGTGCCAGCATTCGGAGCGGGAATACGAACACTGAAGCTTCCTTT.

Comment on this clonotype: A read error is possible here, since a much larger clone lies one base away. The rearrangement uses TRBV28 and TRBJ2-3; 10 nucleotides agree with TRBD2. The CDR3 length is 15 residues. Germline V lookup: CDR1 MDHEN, CDR2 SYDVKM. The CDR3 is CASTMPSGSTDTEYF. The CDR3, as DNA: TGTGCCAGCACCATGCCTAGCGGGAGCACAGATACGGAGTATTTT.

This clonotype was counted at least ten times. The J gene is TRBJ2-1, the V gene TRBV27, with 9 positions matching TRBD2. There are 20 residues in the CDR3. The V gene end was trimmed by 2 bases and the J gene end by 9 bases; junction bases not matched to a gene: 23. Germline CDR1 and CDR2: MNHEY and SMNVEV (reference sequence). CDR3 DNA sequence: TGTGCCAGCAGTTTAACCTCACCAGGGTTGGCGGGGGGGCAGTCGAGTGAGCAGTTCTTC. Translated: CASSLTSPGLAGGQSSEQFF.

This clonotype appeared a few times. V and J are TRBV19 and TRBJ2-1, with D tentatively TRBD2 (6 bases). The germline V gene encodes CDR1 LNHDA and CDR2 SQIVND (reference sequence). The germline V and J ends were trimmed by 4 bases and 7 bases, with 17 bases remaining between them. The CDR3 has 15 amino acids. The CDR3 DNA reads as TGTGCCAGTAGTACCCAGGGACTTGGGTCTAATGAGCAGTTCTTC. Residues: CASSTQGLGSNEQFF.

This clonotype was counted many times. This chain uses TRBV20-1 with TRBJ2-5; D is uncertain. CDR1 and CDR2 from the germline V gene are DFQATT and SNEGSKA (reference sequence). The ends were cut back, 7 bases at V and 6 bases at J, with 15 bases in the middle. The CDR3 covers 12 residues. The CDR3 sequence is CSVLGRAQTQYF. In DNA, the CDR3 is TGCAGTGTTCTAGGGCGCGCGCAGACCCAGTACTTC.

This clonotype was seen a few times. This chain uses TRBV2 with TRBJ2-1, with TRBD1 identical over 8 bases. Unmatched junction bases numbered 10, after V lost 3 bases and J lost 15 bases. CDR3 length: 13 residues. CDR1 is SNHLY, CDR2 FYNNEI, per germline. CDR3 protein: CASSDGTGPRGFF. The CDR3 coding sequence is TGTGCCAGCAGTGATGGGACAGGTCCACGGGGGTTCTTC.

This clonotype showed up many times. The V and J genes are TRBV4-1 and TRBJ2-7, with D tentatively TRBD1 (6 bases). CDR3 length: 16 amino acids. The V gene lost 3 bases and the J gene lost 0 bases, with 15 bases spanning the gap. Germline CDR1 reads MGHRA; CDR2 reads YSYEKL. This CDR3 reads CASSQSRTDNSYEQYF. CDR3 coding DNA: TGCGCCAGCAGCCAGAGCAGGACAGATAACTCCTACGAGCAGTACTTC.

The chain links TRBV18 to TRBJ1-2; 7 positions agree with TRBD1. The CDR3 sequence is 13 residues long. V dropped 9 bases and J dropped 5; count of bases not matched to a gene: 9. From germline, CDR1 is KGHSH and CDR2 LQKENI. This CDR3 reads CARTPDREYGYTF. In DNA form, the CDR3 reads TGTGCCAGAACACCCGACAGGGAGTATGGCTACACCTTC.

This clonotype has ten or more counts. The CDR3 nucleotides read TGTGCCAGCAGTACTAAAGGGGACCCTACCAAATACAATGAGCAGTTCTTC. Its protein is CASSTKGDPTKYNEQFF. The rearrangement links TRBV27 to TRBJ2-1; D tentatively reads TRBD1 or TRBD2 (5 bases each). CDR1 and CDR2 from the germline V gene are MNHEY and SMNVEV (reference sequence). The V gene lost 5 bases and the J gene lost 4 bases, with 21 bases spanning the gap. CDR3 size: 17 residues.

This clonotype has a count of ten or more. The chain uses TRBV2 and TRBJ1-1; D not certain. Trimming removed 4 bases at V and 1 base at J, with 1 base between. Per germline, CDR1 SNHLY and CDR2 FYNNEI. The CDR3 runs 11 residues. This chain's CDR3 is CASSANTEAFF. The CDR3, as DNA: TGTGCCAGCAGTGCGAACACTGAAGCTTTCTTT.

Concerning this clonotype: A much larger clone lies one base from this, so it may be a read error. The rearrangement links TRBV7-2 to TRBJ2-3; 8 nucleotides match TRBD2. The CDR3 consists of 18 residues. Germline V CDR1 and CDR2: SGHTA, FQGNSA. In DNA form, the CDR3 reads TGCGCCAGCAGCCAAGAGTACGGGACTAGAGGGCGGACAGATACGCAGTATTTT. Its protein product is CASSQEYGTRGRTDTQYF. The full variable domain, rest sourced from reference TRBV7-2 and TRBJ2-3, is GAGVSQSPSNKVTEKGKDVELRCDPISGHTALYWYRQSLGQGLEFLIYFQGNSAPDKSGLPSDRFSAERTGGSVSTLTIQRTQQEDSAVYLCASSQEYGTRGRTDTQYFGPGTRLTVL.

This clonotype was detected ten times or more. This chain joins TRBV20-1 and TRBJ1-1; D is unresolved. The germline V gene has CDR1 DFQATT and CDR2 SNEGSKA (reference sequence). The V end was cut by 2 bases, the J end by 8 bases, with 18 bases between. This CDR3 contains 14 residues. Here the CDR3 reads CSARNNFLAPEAFF. The CDR3 DNA is TGCAGTGCTAGAAATAACTTCCTGGCCCCCGAAGCTTTCTTT.

The V call is TRBV5-8, the J call TRBJ2-3; D is unclear. The germline CDR1 and CDR2 sequences are SGHTS and YDEGEE. There are 14 residues in the CDR3. With 4 bases removed from V and 2 bases from J, the gap between germline ends came to 11 bases. The CDR3 here is CASSTYESTDTQYF. The CDR3 region has the DNA TGTGCCAGCAGCACTTATGAATCCACAGATACGCAGTATTTT. The whole variable domain, remainder taken from reference TRBV5-8 and TRBJ2-3, is EAGVTQSPTHLIKTRGQQATLRCSPISGHTSVYWYQQALGLGLQFLLWYDEGEERNRGNFPPRFSGRQFPNYSSELNVNALELEDSALYLCASSTYESTDTQYFGPGTRLTVL.

V is TRBV7-2 and J is TRBJ2-3, with 11 bases that match TRBD2. This CDR3 contains 17 residues. The junction had 5 bases not matched to a gene; V was cut back by 3 bases and J by 0 bases. Germline V gene sequence: CDR1 SGHTA, CDR2 FQGNSA. DNA for the CDR3: TGTGCCAGCAGCTTGCTAGCGGGGGGCACTAGCACAGATACGCAGTATTTT. Protein product: CASSLLAGGTSTDTQYF.